Listed below are T cell receptor beta chains from one sample, sequenced in a study of vaccination and CD4 T cells after COVID-19. Their specific antigens are unknown. From the PCR reads, TCRdb called clonotypes with MiXCR, one entry per CDR3 protein. Here the sample spans around 11,000 distinct CDR3 sequences, 45% to 70% being singletons. Sequences were obtained from CD4+ T cells from blood, cultured in vitro. Source of these receptors: a human donor who had recovered from COVID-19. Both conserved end residues are part of each CDR3. Fields, in order: D gene, clone size, V gene, J gene, CDR3 protein, CDR3 DNA. A D gene is named only where the DNA matches it firmly. Clone size appears in some rows only: once, few, many, or a class for an expanded clone.

d_call: TRBD1
clone_size: few
v_call: TRBV6-5
j_call: TRBJ1-6
cdr3_aa: CASRLGGFYNSPLHF
cdr3_nt: TGTGCCAGCCGTTTAGGGGGCTTCTATAATTCACCCCTCCACTTT

d_call: -
clone_size: -
v_call: TRBV6-2/TRBV6-3
j_call: TRBJ2-7
cdr3_aa: CASRHRSILRSSYEQYF
cdr3_nt: TGTGCCAGCAGGCACCGAAGTATACTACGGAGCTCCTACGAGCAGTACTTC

d_call: TRBD2
clone_size: -
v_call: TRBV12-3/TRBV12-4
j_call: TRBJ2-5
cdr3_aa: CASSPPNHRTSGSNETQYF
cdr3_nt: TGTGCCAGCAGTCCCCCCAATCACAGGACTAGCGGGAGCAACGAGACCCAGTACTTC

d_call: -
clone_size: -
v_call: TRBV29-1
j_call: TRBJ2-2
cdr3_aa: CSVERGGGGTYTGELFF
cdr3_nt: TGCAGCGTTGAACGAGGGGGCGGCGGGACATACACCGGGGAGCTGTTTTTT

d_call: -
clone_size: -
v_call: TRBV27
j_call: TRBJ2-7
cdr3_aa: CASSLELNPSYEQYF
cdr3_nt: TGTGCCAGCAGTTTAGAACTAAACCCTTCCTACGAGCAGTACTTC

d_call: -
clone_size: -
v_call: TRBV24-1
j_call: TRBJ1-6
cdr3_aa: CATSDKITYNSPLHF
cdr3_nt: TGTGCCACCAGTGATAAGATCACCTATAATTCACCCCTCCACTTT

d_call: TRBD2
clone_size: -
v_call: TRBV29-1
j_call: TRBJ2-3
cdr3_aa: CSVRGLAGGEAYPPTDTQYF
cdr3_nt: TGCAGCGTCCGTGGACTAGCGGGAGGGGAAGCGTATCCACCCACAGATACGCAGTATTTT

d_call: -
clone_size: -
v_call: TRBV24-1
j_call: TRBJ1-2
cdr3_aa: CATSDPQAANYGYTF
cdr3_nt: TGTGCCACCAGTGATCCCCAGGCAGCTAACTATGGCTACACCTTC

d_call: TRBD2
clone_size: few
v_call: TRBV20-1
j_call: TRBJ2-1
cdr3_aa: CSATGLAALSYNEQFF
cdr3_nt: TGCAGTGCTACGGGACTAGCGGCACTCTCCTACAATGAGCAGTTCTTC

d_call: TRBD1
clone_size: -
v_call: TRBV24-1
j_call: TRBJ1-2
cdr3_aa: CATSDYRGRGYGYTF
cdr3_nt: TGTGCCACCAGTGATTACAGGGGGCGCGGCTATGGCTACACCTTC

d_call: -
clone_size: -
v_call: TRBV5-1
j_call: TRBJ2-7
cdr3_aa: CASSLEPARAYEQYF
cdr3_nt: TGCGCCAGCAGCTTGGAACCAGCCCGGGCCTACGAGCAGTACTTC

d_call: -
clone_size: -
v_call: TRBV30
j_call: TRBJ1-2
cdr3_aa: CAWRDQGYGYTF
cdr3_nt: TGTGCCTGGAGGGACCAGGGGTATGGCTACACCTTC

d_call: -
clone_size: -
v_call: TRBV10-3
j_call: TRBJ1-3
cdr3_aa: CAISESRPRIYF
cdr3_nt: TGTGCCATCAGTGAGTCGCGACCTCGCATATATTTT

d_call: -
clone_size: few
v_call: TRBV6-1
j_call: TRBJ2-3
cdr3_aa: CASMDSVTDTQYF
cdr3_nt: TGTGCCAGTATGGACAGTGTAACAGATACGCAGTATTTT

d_call: TRBD2
clone_size: few
v_call: TRBV7-2
j_call: TRBJ2-1
cdr3_aa: CASRPGTSSYNEQFF
cdr3_nt: TGTGCCAGCAGACCCGGGACTAGCAGTTACAATGAGCAGTTCTTC

d_call: TRBD2
clone_size: -
v_call: TRBV4-3
j_call: TRBJ2-2
cdr3_aa: CASSQTSGGNTGELFF
cdr3_nt: TGCGCCAGCAGCCAGACTAGCGGGGGAAACACCGGGGAGCTGTTTTTT

d_call: TRBD1
clone_size: -
v_call: TRBV12-3/TRBV12-4
j_call: TRBJ2-2
cdr3_aa: CASSHRTGSNTGELFF
cdr3_nt: TGTGCCAGCAGCCATAGGACAGGGTCGAACACCGGGGAGCTGTTTTTT

d_call: -
clone_size: -
v_call: TRBV6-5
j_call: TRBJ1-2
cdr3_aa: CASSYSHRLGYGYTF
cdr3_nt: TGTGCCAGCAGTTACTCCCACCGGTTGGGCTATGGCTACACCTTC

d_call: -
clone_size: few
v_call: TRBV7-9
j_call: TRBJ2-7
cdr3_aa: CASSFRTYEQYF
cdr3_nt: TGTGCCAGCAGCTTCAGGACCTACGAGCAGTACTTC

d_call: -
clone_size: -
v_call: TRBV7-2
j_call: TRBJ1-1
cdr3_aa: CASSPLTRNTEAFF
cdr3_nt: TGTGCCAGCAGCCCCCTGACCCGGAACACTGAAGCTTTCTTT

d_call: -
clone_size: -
v_call: TRBV27
j_call: TRBJ1-5
cdr3_aa: CASSLRRQTQPQHF
cdr3_nt: TGTGCCAGCAGTCTTAGAAGACAGACACAGCCCCAGCATTTT

d_call: -
clone_size: -
v_call: TRBV6-5
j_call: TRBJ1-6
cdr3_aa: CASSYSPAGGALGSPLHF
cdr3_nt: TGTGCCAGCAGTTACTCCCCGGCAGGAGGTGCCTTGGGTTCACCCCTCCACTTT

d_call: TRBD1
clone_size: -
v_call: TRBV6-1
j_call: TRBJ1-2
cdr3_aa: CASSRDRDFYGYTF
cdr3_nt: TGTGCCAGCAGCCGGGACAGGGACTTCTATGGCTACACCTTC

d_call: -
clone_size: -
v_call: TRBV12-3/TRBV12-4
j_call: TRBJ1-5
cdr3_aa: CASSLSAGGNQPQHF
cdr3_nt: TGTGCCAGCAGTTTGTCAGCGGGGGGCAATCAGCCCCAGCATTTT

d_call: -
clone_size: -
v_call: TRBV2
j_call: TRBJ1-3
cdr3_aa: CASNPEGAGNTIYF
cdr3_nt: TGTGCCAGCAACCCGGAGGGGGCTGGAAACACCATATATTTT

d_call: -
clone_size: -
v_call: TRBV24-1
j_call: TRBJ1-5
cdr3_aa: CATSEGGDQPQHF
cdr3_nt: TGTGCCACCAGTGAGGGGGGGGATCAGCCCCAGCATTTT

d_call: TRBD2
clone_size: -
v_call: TRBV19
j_call: TRBJ2-1
cdr3_aa: CASSPGGTSGYNEQFF
cdr3_nt: TGTGCCAGTAGTCCTGGAGGGACTAGCGGGTACAATGAGCAGTTCTTC

d_call: -
clone_size: -
v_call: TRBV6-1
j_call: TRBJ2-3
cdr3_aa: CASSESWRSTDTQYF
cdr3_nt: TGTGCCAGCAGTGAAAGTTGGAGGAGCACAGATACGCAGTATTTT

d_call: -
clone_size: few
v_call: TRBV27
j_call: TRBJ2-7
cdr3_aa: CASSFKAATSYEQYF
cdr3_nt: TGTGCCAGCAGTTTCAAGGCAGCCACCTCCTACGAGCAGTACTTC

d_call: TRBD2
clone_size: -
v_call: TRBV4-2
j_call: TRBJ2-2
cdr3_aa: CASSQGAGAGELFF
cdr3_nt: TGTGCCAGCAGCCAAGGGGCGGGGGCCGGGGAGCTGTTTTTT

d_call: TRBD1
clone_size: -
v_call: TRBV7-9
j_call: TRBJ1-5
cdr3_aa: CASSLASGTGLGQPQHF
cdr3_nt: TGTGCCAGCAGCTTAGCTTCCGGGACAGGGTTGGGTCAGCCCCAGCATTTT